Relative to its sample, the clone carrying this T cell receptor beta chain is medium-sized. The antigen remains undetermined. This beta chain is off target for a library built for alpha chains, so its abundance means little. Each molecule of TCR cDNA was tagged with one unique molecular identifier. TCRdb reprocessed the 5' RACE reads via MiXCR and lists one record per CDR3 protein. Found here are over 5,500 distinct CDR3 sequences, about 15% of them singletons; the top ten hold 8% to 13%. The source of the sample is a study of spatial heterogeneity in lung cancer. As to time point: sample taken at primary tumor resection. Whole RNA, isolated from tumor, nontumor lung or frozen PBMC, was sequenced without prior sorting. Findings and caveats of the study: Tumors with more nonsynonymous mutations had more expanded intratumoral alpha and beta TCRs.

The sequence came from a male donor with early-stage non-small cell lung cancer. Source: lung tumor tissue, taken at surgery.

The CDR3 DNA reads TGTGCCAGCAGCTTATCGAAGTATGAGCAGTTCTTC. Its translation is CASSLSKYEQFF. This sequence joins TRBV7-2 and TRBJ2-1, with no clear D. The CDR3 spans 12 residues. Germline V lookup: CDR1 SGHTA, CDR2 FQGNSA. Trimming pared 2 bases from V and 8 bases from J, leaving 7 bases between.